This TCR beta chain was sequenced for a study of Graves' ophthalmopathy and Graves' hyperthyroidism. Germline CDR1 is KGHDR and CDR2 is SFDVKD. The CDR3 contains 16 residues. RNA transcripts served as template for amplifying TCR beta CDR3 sequences. RT-PCR was first run with HTBI primers, then multiplex PCR in a second round. TCRdb analysed the multiplex PCR reads with MiXCR anew, one entry per CDR3 protein. This table holds almost 750,000 distinct CDR3 sequences, 40% found once. The material sequenced was peripheral blood. The chain employs TRBV24-1 and TRBJ2-5, with TRBD2 identical over 11 bases. The J call may be wrong; the DNA end is better matched by TRBJ2-1. The receptor comes from an adult man with Graves' ophthalmopathy. The CDR3 DNA sequence: TGTGCCACCAGTGATTCCGGGACTAGCGGCCGCAATGAGCAGTTCTTC. Its translation is CATSDSGTSGRNEQFF.